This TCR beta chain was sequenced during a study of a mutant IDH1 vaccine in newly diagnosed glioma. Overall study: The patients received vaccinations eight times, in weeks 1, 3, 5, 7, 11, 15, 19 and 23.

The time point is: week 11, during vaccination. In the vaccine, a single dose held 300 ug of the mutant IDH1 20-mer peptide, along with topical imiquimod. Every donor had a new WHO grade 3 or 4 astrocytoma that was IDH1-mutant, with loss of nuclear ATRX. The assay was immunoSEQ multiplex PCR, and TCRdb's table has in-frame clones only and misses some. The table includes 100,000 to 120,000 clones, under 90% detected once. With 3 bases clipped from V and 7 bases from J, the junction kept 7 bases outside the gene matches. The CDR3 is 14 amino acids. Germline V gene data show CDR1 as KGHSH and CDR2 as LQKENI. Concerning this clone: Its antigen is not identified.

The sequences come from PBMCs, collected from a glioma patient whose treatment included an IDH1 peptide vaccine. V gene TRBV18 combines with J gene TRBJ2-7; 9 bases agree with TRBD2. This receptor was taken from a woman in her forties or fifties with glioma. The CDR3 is CASSPQTSGGEQYF. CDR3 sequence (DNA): TGTGCCAGCTCACCCCAGACTAGCGGCGGGGAGCAGTACTTC.